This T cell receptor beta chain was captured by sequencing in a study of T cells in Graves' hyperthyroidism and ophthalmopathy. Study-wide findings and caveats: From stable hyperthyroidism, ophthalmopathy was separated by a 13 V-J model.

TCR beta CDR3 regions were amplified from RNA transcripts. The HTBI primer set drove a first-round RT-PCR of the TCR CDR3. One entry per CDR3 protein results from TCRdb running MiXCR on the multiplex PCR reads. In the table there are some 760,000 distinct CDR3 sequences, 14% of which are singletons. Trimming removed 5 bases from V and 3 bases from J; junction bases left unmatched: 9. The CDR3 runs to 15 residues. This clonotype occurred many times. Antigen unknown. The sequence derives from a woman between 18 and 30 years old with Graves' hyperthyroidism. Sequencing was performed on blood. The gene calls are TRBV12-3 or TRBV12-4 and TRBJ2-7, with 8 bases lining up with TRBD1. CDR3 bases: TGTGCCAGCAGTCCAGACAGGGGTCGAGACTACGAGCAGTACTTC. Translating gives CASSPDRGRDYEQYF.